These T cell receptor beta chains were read from a single sample in a study of T cell responses to AZD1222 COVID-19 vaccine. Method: immunoSEQ multiplex PCR; TCRdb's copy keeps in-frame clones and lacks some. This sample has under 150,000 clones, with more than 85% found just once. The specimen was peripheral blood, collected on day 0 of AZD1222 vaccination. These receptors were taken from an adult in good health. CDR3s include the opening cysteine and the closing phenylalanine or tryptophan. A D gene is named only where the DNA matches it firmly. Clone sizes are given selectively: once, few, many, or a class where the clone is expanded.

clone size,CDR3 length,V gene,D gene,J gene,CDR3 DNA,CDR3 protein
once,14,TRBV24-1,.,TRBJ1-4,TGTGCCTCCCAGGAGGTTGCAACTAATGAAAAACTGTTTTTT,CASQEVATNEKLFF
.,13,TRBV7-8,.,TRBJ2-2,TGTGCCAGCACCCCAGGGAACACCGGGGAGCTGTTTTTT,CASTPGNTGELFF
.,12,TRBV7-3,.,TRBJ2-3,TGTGCCAGCAGTTCAAGCACAGATACGCAGTATTTT,CASSSSTDTQYF
.,13,TRBV29-1,.,TRBJ1-1,TGCAGCGTTGATAGGACCGTGGGCACTGAAGCTTTCTTT,CSVDRTVGTEAFF
.,13,TRBV10-3,.,TRBJ1-3,TGTGCCACCTTCTCTCGCTCTGGAAACACCATATATTTT,CATFSRSGNTIYF
.,16,TRBV6-2/TRBV6-3,.,TRBJ1-4,TGTGCCAGCAGCAACAACGACTGGGAGGAGAATGAAAAACTGTTTTTT,CASSNNDWEENEKLFF
.,18,TRBV24-1,TRBD2,TRBJ2-7,TGTGCCACCAGTGATTCGACTAGCGTTCTCAGGTTCTCCTACGAGCAGTACTTC,CATSDSTSVLRFSYEQYF
.,17,TRBV3-1/TRBV3-2,TRBD1,TRBJ1-2,TGTGCCAGCAGCCTCCGACAGGGTGGAGTAAATAACTATGGCTACACCTTC,CASSLRQGGVNNYGYTF
.,15,TRBV19,TRBD2,TRBJ2-7,TGTGCCAGTAGTAGCAAAGTGACTAGCGGTTACGAGCAGTACTTC,CASSSKVTSGYEQYF
.,15,TRBV27,.,TRBJ2-2,TGTGCCAGCAGTTTTTACCCCCCGGGCACCGGGGAGCTGTTTTTT,CASSFYPPGTGELFF
.,15,TRBV15,.,TRBJ1-4,TGTGCCACCAGCAGAGGGAGGGGGGTAAATGAAAAACTGTTTTTT,CATSRGRGVNEKLFF
once,15,TRBV15,.,TRBJ1-2,TGTGCCACCAGCACCTTAGGGGCTTTAACGGGGGGCTACACCTTC,CATSTLGALTGGYTF
.,15,TRBV6-5,.,TRBJ1-4,TGTGCCAGCAGTTACCAGGCTGCAACTAATGAAAAACTGTTTTTT,CASSYQAATNEKLFF
.,16,TRBV7-2,.,TRBJ2-7,TGTGCCAGCAGCTTGGGGCTTAGAAGTCGAAACTACGAGCAGTACTTC,CASSLGLRSRNYEQYF
.,16,TRBV9,.,TRBJ1-3,TGTGCCAGCAGCGTAGGGTGGGTGGGCTCTGGAAACACCATATATTTT,CASSVGWVGSGNTIYF
.,13,TRBV6-5,.,TRBJ2-5,TGTGCCAGCAGTTACTCAGGACAAGAGACCCAGTACTTC,CASSYSGQETQYF
once,16,TRBV29-1,TRBD1,TRBJ1-1,TGCAGCGCCCAACCCATGACAGGGCGAGGGAACACTGAAGCTTTCTTT,CSAQPMTGRGNTEAFF
.,14,TRBV2,.,TRBJ2-7,TGTGCCAGCAGTACGGACAGCGGTTCCTACGAGCAGTACTTC,CASSTDSGSYEQYF
.,14,TRBV7-2,.,TRBJ2-3,TGTGCCAGCAGTTCGGGACTCAGCACAGATACGCAGTATTTT,CASSSGLSTDTQYF
.,17,TRBV7-9,TRBD1,TRBJ1-2,TGTGCCAGCAGCCTCCGTCAGGGGGTCCCCCTTAGCTATGGCTACACCTTC,CASSLRQGVPLSYGYTF
once,16,TRBV3-1/TRBV3-2,.,TRBJ2-2,TGTGCCAGCAGCCTGGCCGGCATACTGAACACCGGGGAGCTGTTTTTT,CASSLAGILNTGELFF
.,15,TRBV6-2/TRBV6-3,TRBD1,TRBJ1-2,TGTGCCAGCAGTTCCCGGACAGGGAGCGACTATGGCTACACCTTC,CASSSRTGSDYGYTF
once,15,TRBV6-5,TRBD1,TRBJ1-3,TGTGCCAGCAGTCTAGACAGGGCAGCTGGAAACACCATATATTTT,CASSLDRAAGNTIYF
.,15,TRBV5-1,.,TRBJ1-4,TGCGCCAGCAGCTTGGGGGTTACAACTAATGAAAAACTGTTTTTT,CASSLGVTTNEKLFF
.,13,TRBV4-1,.,TRBJ1-2,TGCGCCAGCAGCCAAGATCGAGTGTATGGCTACACCTTC,CASSQDRVYGYTF
.,16,TRBV9,.,TRBJ1-6,TGTGCCAGCAGCGTGGGAGCGGGGGCGGTCAATTCACCCCTCCACTTT,CASSVGAGAVNSPLHF
.,14,TRBV11-2,.,TRBJ1-2,TGTGCCAGCACACTGACCAACCGGGTGACGGGCTACACCTTC,CASTLTNRVTGYTF
.,14,TRBV5-1,.,TRBJ2-3,TGCGCCAGCAGCTTTACCCCGGCGGGAGATACGCAGTATTTT,CASSFTPAGDTQYF
.,14,TRBV2,.,TRBJ1-3,TGTGCCAGCAGTCAAGAATACTCTGGAAACACCATATATTTT,CASSQEYSGNTIYF
.,15,TRBV7-2,TRBD1,TRBJ1-1,TGTGCCAGCAGCATTAGGCGGACAGGGGGCACTGAAGCTTTCTTT,CASSIRRTGGTEAFF
.,13,TRBV5-1,.,TRBJ1-5,TGCGCCAGCAGCCCAGACCCAAACTCCCCCCAGCATTTT,CASSPDPNSPQHF
.,15,TRBV19,.,TRBJ1-1,TGTGCCAGTAGTTCAACCGGGACTCGAGGAACTGAAGCTTTCTTT,CASSSTGTRGTEAFF
.,15,TRBV7-9,.,TRBJ2-5,TGTGCCAGCAGCCAGGGGCTAGCAGATCAAGAGACCCAGTACTTC,CASSQGLADQETQYF
.,15,TRBV15,TRBD2,TRBJ2-3,TGTGCCACCACTAGCGGGGCAAGAATTACAGATACGCAGTATTTT,CATTSGARITDTQYF
.,11,TRBV30,.,TRBJ2-1,TGTGCCTGGGCCGGCGGGTATGAGCAGTTCTTC,CAWAGGYEQFF
.,21,TRBV18,.,TRBJ2-6,TGTGCCAGCTCACCCACTCGTCCAGGACCAACCGCCTTCTCTGGGGCCAACGTCCTGACTTTC,CASSPTRPGPTAFSGANVLTF
.,15,TRBV14,.,TRBJ2-3,TGTGCCAGCAGCCAGACAGGGAGGGTAACAGATACGCAGTATTTT,CASSQTGRVTDTQYF
.,13,TRBV19,.,TRBJ2-5,TGTGCCAGTAGTTGGGGCCCGGGGAAGACCCAGTACTTC,CASSWGPGKTQYF
.,16,TRBV24-1,.,TRBJ1-4,TGTGCCACCAGTGGCCGGCCTGGGGGGCTTAATGAAAAACTGTTTTTT,CATSGRPGGLNEKLFF
.,13,TRBV18,.,TRBJ1-1,TGTGCCAGCTCACCAAGGGGGGACACTGAAGCTTTCTTT,CASSPRGDTEAFF
.,12,TRBV12-3/TRBV12-4,.,TRBJ1-2,TGTGCCAGCAGTTTAGGGATCTATGGCTACACCTTC,CASSLGIYGYTF
.,14,TRBV6-5,TRBD1,TRBJ1-5,TGTGCCAGCAGACAGGGGAATAGCAATCAGCCCCAGCATTTT,CASRQGNSNQPQHF
.,12,TRBV11-2,.,TRBJ1-2,TGTGCCAGCAGCTTAGCCAACTATGGCTACACCTTC,CASSLANYGYTF
.,15,TRBV13,.,TRBJ1-1,TGTGCCAGCAGCTTTGACCGGGGGCTTAGCACTGAAGCTTTCTTT,CASSFDRGLSTEAFF
.,14,TRBV29-1,TRBD2,TRBJ2-1,TGCAGCGTTGGCGGGACTAGCGGGTCCAATGAGCAGTTCTTC,CSVGGTSGSNEQFF
.,15,TRBV29-1,.,TRBJ2-7,TGCAGCGTTGGGGGTACTAGGGGAACATCCTACGAGCAGTACTTC,CSVGGTRGTSYEQYF
once,16,TRBV4-2,TRBD2,TRBJ2-3,TGTGCCAGCAGCCAAGAGGGTAGCGGGAGTGTAGATACGCAGTATTTT,CASSQEGSGSVDTQYF
.,15,TRBV5-1,.,TRBJ1-2,TGCGCCAGCAGCCTCTCCGGGATCCTTAACTATGGCTACACCTTC,CASSLSGILNYGYTF
.,13,TRBV9,.,TRBJ1-2,TGTGCCAGCAGGCCTACAGGGTCCTATGGCTACACCTTC,CASRPTGSYGYTF
.,14,TRBV7-9,TRBD1,TRBJ1-6,TGTGCCAGCAGCCGCACAGGGGAAAATTCACCCCTCCACTTT,CASSRTGENSPLHF
.,15,TRBV28,TRBD1,TRBJ1-1,TGTGCCAGCAGTTTATGGGACAGGGATGTAACTGAAGCTTTCTTT,CASSLWDRDVTEAFF
.,15,TRBV7-9,.,TRBJ2-2,TGTGCCAGCAGCTTTCCCGGACACAACACCGGGGAGCTGTTTTTT,CASSFPGHNTGELFF
.,16,TRBV2,.,TRBJ1-6,TGTGCCAGCCGTTTGAGGGCCGGGATACTTAATTCACCCCTCCACTTT,CASRLRAGILNSPLHF